The rows below give T cell receptor beta chains drawn from one sample of a study of CD8 T cells in Susac syndrome. TCRdb independently ran MiXCR on the immunoSEQ multiplex PCR reads; one entry per CDR3 protein. The sample holds 300,000 to 350,000 distinct CDR3 sequences; under 95% are singletons and the top ten take about 0.07%. Sequencing was carried out using CD4+ T cells from PBMCs. All receptors derive from a human donor with multiple sclerosis. The CDR3 runs from the conserved cysteine through the conserved F or W. D genes are given only for firm matches. Where a row states a size, it is once, few, many or the class of an expanded clone; other rows omit it.

.	TRBD1	TRBJ2-7	TRBV5-1	TGCGCCAGCAGCTCGCAGGGGGCGCGGGAAGAGCAGTACTTC	CASSSQGAREEQYF
.	.	TRBJ1-1	TRBV3-1	TGTGCCAGCAGCCAAGATCTGAAGGAAGCTTTCTTT	CASSQDLKEAFF
.	.	TRBJ2-3	TRBV7-8	TGTGCCAGCAGCCGTGGATCAATCCAGTTTGGGCCGCAGTATTTT	CASSRGSIQFGPQYF
.	.	TRBJ1-1	TRBV4-2	TGTGCCAGCAGCCAAGAGATGGGGGGTCAAGCTTTCTTT	CASSQEMGGQAFF
.	.	TRBJ1-2	TRBV23-1	TGCGCCAGCAGTCGCATGGTCGCCCTCGTGGGGCCTAACTATGGCTACACCTTC	CASSRMVALVGPNYGYTF
.	.	TRBJ1-2	TRBV30	TGTGCCTGGAATAGGGGAATATATGGCTACACCTTC	CAWNRGIYGYTF
.	TRBD2	TRBJ2-1	TRBV27	TGTGCCAGCAGTTTTTCATGGACTGGGAGGGATGAGCAGTTCTTC	CASSFSWTGRDEQFF
.	.	TRBJ2-4	TRBV20-1	TGCAGTGCTTCCCCGGGGTTCGGGGGCAGCGGAAACATTCAGTACTTC	CSASPGFGGSGNIQYF
.	.	TRBJ1-1	TRBV20-1	TGCAGTGCTAACTGGGGGCTGAACACTGAAGCTTTCTTT	CSANWGLNTEAFF
.	.	TRBJ2-1	TRBV6-4	TGTGCCAGCCTGAGGGGAACCATATACAATGAGCAGTTCTTC	CASLRGTIYNEQFF
.	.	TRBJ2-3	TRBV2	TGTGCCAGCGCACCCCAGGGAGATACGCAGTATTTT	CASAPQGDTQYF
.	.	TRBJ2-5	TRBV6-2/TRBV6-3	TGTGCCAGCAGTTACCTAAGGAGTCAAGAGACCCAGTACTTC	CASSYLRSQETQYF
once	.	TRBJ1-2	TRBV6-2/TRBV6-3	TGTGCCAGCAGTCCCTCCGGAAGACAGGCTTACGGCTACACCTTC	CASSPSGRQAYGYTF
.	.	TRBJ1-2	TRBV2	TGTGCCAGCAGGGGCGCGGGAGGTCGACGCTACACCTTC	CASRGAGGRRYTF
.	.	TRBJ2-3	TRBV4-3	TGCGCCAGCAGCCAACAAGCCAGGGATACGCAGTATTTT	CASSQQARDTQYF
.	.	TRBJ1-2	TRBV3-1	TGTGCCAGCAGCCAAGATCGTCGGGCGGATAGTGGCTACACCTTC	CASSQDRRADSGYTF
once	TRBD1	TRBJ2-7	TRBV5-1	TGCGCCAGCAGCTTGACAGGGGGCGAGTACGAGCAGTACTTC	CASSLTGGEYEQYF
.	.	TRBJ1-1	TRBV23-1	TGCGCCAGCAGTCAATACATCACAGGGTCGTGGGACACTGAAGCTTTCTTT	CASSQYITGSWDTEAFF
.	TRBD1	TRBJ1-4	TRBV12-3/TRBV12-4	TGTGCCAGCAGTTACGGCAGGGGGGGGCGTGATGAAAAACTGTTTTTT	CASSYGRGGRDEKLFF
.	.	TRBJ1-1	TRBV29-1	TGCAGCGTCGGGGCAGGGAACACTGAAGCTTTCTTT	CSVGAGNTEAFF
once	.	TRBJ2-7	TRBV2	TGTGCCAGCAGTGAGGATCTGGCTAGCGACGAGCAGTACTTC	CASSEDLASDEQYF
.	.	TRBJ2-7	TRBV3-1	TGTGCCACCGGGACTGACTCCTACGAGCAGTACTTC	CATGTDSYEQYF
.	.	TRBJ2-2	TRBV19	TGTGCCAGTAGTATAGATTACAGGGCTGCCGGGGAGCTGTTTTTT	CASSIDYRAAGELFF
.	.	TRBJ2-3	TRBV9	TGTGCCAGCAGTAGGACTAGCACAGATACGCAGTATTTT	CASSRTSTDTQYF
.	.	TRBJ1-6	TRBV12-3/TRBV12-4	TGTGCCAGCACCCCTCACCGACCCCATTTTCTCAAAATGGATTCACCCCTCCACTTT	CASTPHRPHFLKMDSPLHF
.	.	TRBJ2-7	TRBV9	TGTGCCAGCAGCGTAGGTGGGGCCCCCTACGAGCAGTACTTC	CASSVGGAPYEQYF
.	.	TRBJ1-3	TRBV7-8	TGTGCCAGCAGCTCCCGCAGAATAGTTACTGGAAACACCATATATTTT	CASSSRRIVTGNTIYF
.	.	TRBJ2-1	TRBV30	TGTGCCTGGAGTGTACAGGGAGTAGTGCAGTTCTTC	CAWSVQGVVQFF
.	TRBD1	TRBJ2-3	TRBV12-3/TRBV12-4	TGTGCCAGCCGGACGGGACAGTCCACAGATACGCAGTATTTT	CASRTGQSTDTQYF
.	.	TRBJ2-2	TRBV25-1	TGTGCCAGCAGCCAGACAGGCCCGCGAACCGGGGAGCTGTTTTTT	CASSQTGPRTGELFF
once	.	TRBJ1-3	TRBV7-8	TGTGCCAGCAGCTTAGGGGACGTACGCTCTGGAAACACCATATATTTT	CASSLGDVRSGNTIYF
.	.	TRBJ1-2	TRBV2	TGTGCCAGCATGGGGGTACAGGGTAACTATGGCTACACCTTC	CASMGVQGNYGYTF
.	.	TRBJ1-6	TRBV20-1	TGCAGTGCTGGAGGCCAGGATAATTCACCCCTCCACTTT	CSAGGQDNSPLHF
.	.	TRBJ1-1	TRBV10-3	TGTGCCATCAGTGAGCCCGGGTACGAAGCTTTCTTT	CAISEPGYEAFF
.	TRBD2	TRBJ2-3	TRBV5-1	TGCGCCAGCAGCTCTTCACTAGCGGGGATAGATACGCAGTATTTT	CASSSSLAGIDTQYF
once	.	TRBJ2-6	TRBV20-1	TGCAGTGCTAGGGGACCCACAACCTCTGGGGCCAACGTCCTGACTTTC	CSARGPTTSGANVLTF